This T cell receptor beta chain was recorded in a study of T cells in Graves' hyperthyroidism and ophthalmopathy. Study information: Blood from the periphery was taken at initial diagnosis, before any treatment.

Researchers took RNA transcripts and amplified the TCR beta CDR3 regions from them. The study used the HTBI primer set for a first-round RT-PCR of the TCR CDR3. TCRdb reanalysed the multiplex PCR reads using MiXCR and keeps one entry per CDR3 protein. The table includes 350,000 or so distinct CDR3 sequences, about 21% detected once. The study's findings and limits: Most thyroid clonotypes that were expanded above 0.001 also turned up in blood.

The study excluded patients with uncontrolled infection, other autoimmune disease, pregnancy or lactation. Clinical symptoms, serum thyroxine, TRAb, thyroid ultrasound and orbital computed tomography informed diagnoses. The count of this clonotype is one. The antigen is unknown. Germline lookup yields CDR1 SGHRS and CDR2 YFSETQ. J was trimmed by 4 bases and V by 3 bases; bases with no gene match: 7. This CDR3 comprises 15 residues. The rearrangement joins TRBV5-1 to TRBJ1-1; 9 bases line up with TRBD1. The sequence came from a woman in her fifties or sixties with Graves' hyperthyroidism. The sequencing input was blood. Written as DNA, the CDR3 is TGCGCCAGCAGCTGGACAGGGGAAGGTGGCACTGAAGCTTTCTTT. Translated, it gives CASSWTGEGGTEAFF.